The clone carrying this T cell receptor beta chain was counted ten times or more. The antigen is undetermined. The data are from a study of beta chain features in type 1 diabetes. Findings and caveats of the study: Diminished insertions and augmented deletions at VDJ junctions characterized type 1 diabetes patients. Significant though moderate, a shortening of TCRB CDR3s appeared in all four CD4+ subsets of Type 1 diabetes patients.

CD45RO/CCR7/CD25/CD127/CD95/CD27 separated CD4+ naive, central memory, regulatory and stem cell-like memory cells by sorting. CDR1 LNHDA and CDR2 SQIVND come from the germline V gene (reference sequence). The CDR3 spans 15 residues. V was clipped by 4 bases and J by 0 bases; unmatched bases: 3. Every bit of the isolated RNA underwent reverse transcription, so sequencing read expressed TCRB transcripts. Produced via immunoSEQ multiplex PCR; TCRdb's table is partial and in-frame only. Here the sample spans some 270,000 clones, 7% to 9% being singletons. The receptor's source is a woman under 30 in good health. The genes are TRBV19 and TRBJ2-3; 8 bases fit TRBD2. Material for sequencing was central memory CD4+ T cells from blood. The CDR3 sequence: CASSSGGPSTDTQYF. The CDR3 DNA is TGTGCCAGTAGTAGCGGGGGGCCTAGCACAGATACGCAGTATTTT.